Each of the 31 T cell receptor beta chains below was sequenced from the same sample in a study of control samples from healthy donors and cancer patients. Only in-frame clones appear in the TCRdb table, and some are missing; sequencing was by immunoSEQ multiplex PCR. The profile covers around 150,000 clones, with 85% to 90% appearing a single time and more than 10% taken by the ten largest. The specimen was blood. The receptors were gathered from a man between 25 and 39 years old in good health.

This chain connects TRBV5-4 to TRBJ2-1; a possible D gene is TRBD2 (5 bases). The CDR3 contains 15 residues. V gave up 4 bases and J gave up 1 base, with 12 bases separating them. The germline CDR1 and CDR2 sequences are SGHNT and YYREEE (reference sequence). CDR3 sequence: CASSRTSGSYNEQFF. In DNA, the CDR3 is TGTGCCAGCAGCCGGACCTCGGGGTCCTACAATGAGCAGTTCTTC.

The chain carries TRBV7-8 and TRBJ2-2; TRBD1 might be the D (6 bases). The CDR3 runs to 13 residues. Germline V gene lookup returns CDR1 SGHVS and CDR2 FQNEAQ. V was shortened by 4 bases and J by 9 bases, with 12 bases between the two germline ends. The CDR3 nucleotides read TGTGCCAGCAGCTCTGCAGGGGAGCGGGAGCTGTTTTTT. Translated, it gives CASSSAGERELFF.

This clone turned up a few times. CDR3 DNA sequence: TGTGCCAGCAGTTTCGTCGTGCAGGTGCCTCAGCCCCAGCATTTT. This sequence encodes CASSFVVQVPQPQHF. The rearrangement links TRBV28 to TRBJ1-5; D uncertain. The CDR3 has 15 residues. The germline V gene has CDR1 MDHEN and CDR2 SYDVKM. V gave up 3 bases and J gave up 6 bases, with 15 bases separating them.

This clone has a handful of counts. V gene TRBV7-9 combines with J gene TRBJ2-7, with D perhaps assigned TRBD1 or TRBD2 (5 bases each). CDR1 and CDR2 (germline): SEHNR, FQNEAQ (reference sequence). The CDR3 loop spans 15 amino acids. The V end was cut by 5 bases, the J end by 5 bases, with 19 bases between. CDR3 residues: CASSAGAGGQDEQYF. The CDR3 DNA reads TGTGCCAGCAGCGCCGGGGCCGGTGGGCAGGACGAGCAGTACTTC.

The sample holds one count of this clone. The chain has TRBV9 and TRBJ2-7; TRBD1 might be the D (6 bases). With 4 bases removed from V and 6 bases from J, the gap between germline ends came to 23 bases. This CDR3 is 16 amino acids long. Germline V lookup: CDR1 SGDLS, CDR2 YYNGEE. This chain's CDR3 is CASSPESSSRGSEQYF. CDR3 nucleotide sequence: TGTGCCAGCAGCCCCGAATCATCCTCCAGGGGAAGCGAGCAGTACTTC.

V usage is TRBV2 and J usage is TRBJ1-3; the D is unclear. The CDR3 consists of 14 residues. The V end was cut by 4 bases, the J end by 5 bases, with 12 bases between. Germline lookup yields CDR1 SNHLY and CDR2 FYNNEI. The DNA for the CDR3 is TGTGCCAGCAGTGTTGGGGAGGCCAGAAACACCATATATTTT. Protein: CASSVGEARNTIYF.

This rearrangement joins TRBV6-5 to TRBJ1-1, with a weak D call TRBD1 (6 bases). The CDR3 has 15 residues. The V and J ends lost 8 bases and 0 bases respectively, with 16 bases between them. Germline values: CDR1 MNHEY, CDR2 SVGAGI. In DNA, the CDR3 is TGTGCCAGCCGGGAGGGGGGAGCCATGAACACTGAAGCTTTCTTT. It translates to CASREGGAMNTEAFF.

The chain carries TRBV7-2 and TRBJ1-1; 7 positions agree with TRBD1. Trimming took 2 bases from V and 0 from J; bases not matched to a gene: 9. The CDR3 loop spans 17 amino acids. Germline V CDR1 and CDR2: SGHTA, FQGNSA. The CDR3 nucleotides are TGTGCCAGCAGCTTACGGACAGGTCTTCGCTTGAACACTGAAGCTTTCTTT. Amino acids: CASSLRTGLRLNTEAFF. The entire variable domain, with the rest obtained from reference TRBV7-2 and TRBJ1-1, is as follows: GAGVSQSPSNKVTEKGKDVELRCDPISGHTALYWYRQSLGQGLEFLIYFQGNSAPDKSGLPSDRFSAERTGGSVSTLTIQRTQQEDSAVYLCASSLRTGLRLNTEAFFGQGTRLTVV.

The genes are TRBV5-6 and TRBJ2-1, with a tentative D call TRBD2 (6 bases). Looked up from germline, CDR1 is SGHDT and CDR2 is YYEEEE. Trimming left V 2 bases short and J 4 bases short, with 16 bases between. The CDR3 has 16 residues. The CDR3 coding sequence is TGTGCCAGCAGCTTCTCAATGACTAGTACTTACAATGAGCAGTTCTTC. Protein: CASSFSMTSTYNEQFF.

V gene TRBV5-1 combines with J gene TRBJ2-6; 8 bases are a match to TRBD1. The CDR3 is made up of 16 amino acids. Losses at the gene ends were 4 bases for V and 3 bases for J; bases not matched to a gene: 6. Germline CDR1 and CDR2: SGHRS and YFSETQ. This CDR3 reads CASSVQGARGANVLTF. In DNA form, the CDR3 reads TGCGCCAGCAGCGTGCAGGGGGCGCGTGGGGCCAACGTCCTGACTTTC. The full variable domain, completed using reference TRBV5-1 and TRBJ2-6, is KAGVTQTPRYLIKTRGQQVTLSCSPISGHRSVSWYQQTPGQGLQFLFEYFSETQRNKGNFPGRFSGRQFSNSRSEMNVSTLELGDSALYLCASSVQGARGANVLTFGAGSRLTVL.

The rearrangement links TRBV3-1 (or the pseudogene TRBV3-2) to TRBJ1-5; tentative D call: TRBD1 (5 bases). The CDR3 covers 14 residues. Trimming cost V 4 bases and J 4 bases, with 11 bases left between them. Per germline, CDR1 LGHDT and CDR2 YNNKEL (reference sequence). The CDR3 spells CASSRSQGNQPQHF. For the CDR3, the DNA is TGTGCCAGCAGCCGGAGTCAGGGTAATCAGCCCCAGCATTTT.

The chain uses TRBV6-4 and TRBJ1-2; 8 nucleotides match TRBD1. The germline V gene encodes CDR1 MRHNA and CDR2 SNTAGT. Germline trimming cut 8 bases from V and 3 bases from J; bases unmatched to any gene: 11. CDR3 size: 15 residues. CDR3 region: CASFSTGGVDYGYTF. As DNA, the CDR3 is TGTGCCAGCTTCTCAACAGGGGGAGTGGACTATGGCTACACCTTC.

This chain links TRBV29-1 with TRBJ1-2, with D maybe TRBD1 (5 bases). Germline loops: CDR1 SQVTM, CDR2 ANQGSEA. The germline V and J ends were trimmed by 7 bases and 2 bases, with 29 bases remaining between them. CDR3 length equals 18 residues. The CDR3 nucleotides are TGCAGCGCCAGGACAACTACCGAACTTGCAGGTCCCAACTATGGCTACACCTTC. Translating it yields CSARTTTELAGPNYGYTF.

V usage is TRBV18 and J usage is TRBJ2-7; the D is unclear. Trimming pared 3 bases from V and 7 bases from J, leaving 13 bases between. This CDR3 spans 13 amino acids. Germline-derived CDR1 and CDR2 are KGHSH and LQKENI. CDR3 sequence reads: CASSPPSLGEQYF. The CDR3 DNA sequence: TGTGCCAGCTCACCCCCGTCGTTGGGGGAGCAGTACTTC.

The chain links TRBV5-1 to TRBJ2-1; TRBD1 aligns across 8 bases. CDR3 size: 14 residues. The germline V gene encodes CDR1 SGHRS and CDR2 YFSETQ. Trimming removed 5 bases from V and 5 bases from J; junction bases left unmatched: 6. The CDR3 DNA follows: TGCGCCAGCAGAACCGGGACAGGTAACAATGAGCAGTTCTTC. This codes for CASRTGTGNNEQFF.

J is TRBJ2-3 and V is TRBV3-1 (or the pseudogene TRBV3-2); 8 bases match TRBD2. The CDR3 runs to 16 residues. The ends lost 3 bases at V and 10 bases at J; junction bases unmatched: 15. Germline V lookup: CDR1 LGHDT, CDR2 YNNKEL (reference sequence). This chain's CDR3 is CASSQFSDSGRFAQYF. In DNA form, the CDR3 reads TGTGCCAGCAGCCAGTTTTCCGACAGCGGGAGATTCGCGCAGTATTTT.

The CDR3 sequence is CASSRGQFTSSYNEQFF. The DNA of the CDR3 is TGTGCCAGCAGCCGCGGCCAGTTTACAAGCTCCTACAATGAGCAGTTCTTC. The V gene is TRBV13, the J gene TRBJ2-1, with D unclear. This CDR3 comprises 17 residues. Per germline, CDR1 PRHDT and CDR2 FYEKMQ (reference sequence). V lost 5 bases and J lost 0, with 17 bases in between.

This CDR3 is CASQEKGGTEAFF. As DNA, the CDR3 is TGTGCCAGCCAAGAGAAGGGGGGCACTGAAGCTTTCTTT. The V and J genes are TRBV5-5 and TRBJ1-1; D possibly corresponds to TRBD1 (6 bases). This CDR3 region has 13 residues. The V and J ends lost 7 bases and 4 bases respectively, with 14 bases between them. Germline V gene sequence: CDR1 SGHKS, CDR2 YYEKEE (reference sequence). The whole variable domain, remainder taken from reference TRBV5-5 and TRBJ1-1, is DAGVTQSPTHLIKTRGQQVTLRCSPISGHKSVSWYQQVLGQGPQFIFQYYEKEERGRGNFPDRFSARQFPNYSSELNVNALLLGDSALYLCASQEKGGTEAFFGQGTRLTVV.

This clone was counted once. V usage is TRBV7-3 and J usage is TRBJ1-1; tentative D call: TRBD1 (5 bases). Germline V gene data show CDR1 as SGHTA and CDR2 as FQGTGA. The CDR3 runs to 13 residues. With 5 bases removed from V and 2 bases from J, the gap between germline ends came to 9 bases. Here the CDR3 DNA reads TGTGCCAGCAGCCCGGGACTAAACACTGAAGCTTTCTTT. Residues: CASSPGLNTEAFF.

For the CDR3, the DNA is TGTGCCAGCAGCCAGGCCGGGCCCAGCACAGATACGCAGTATTTT. Its protein product is CASSQAGPSTDTQYF. This rearrangement joins TRBV4-2 to TRBJ2-3; no reliable D call. The CDR3 totals 15 residues. Germline CDR1 reads LGHNA; CDR2 reads YNFKEQ. Trimming left V 3 bases short and J 0 bases short, with 10 bases between.

This clone was seen a handful of times. CDR3 DNA sequence: TGTGCCAGCAGCCAACAGGGTAGTCCCCCTCAGCCCCAGCATTTT. This gives the protein CASSQQGSPPQPQHF. This rearrangement joins TRBV6-5 to TRBJ1-5, with D perhaps matching TRBD1 (6 bases). Germline V CDR1 and CDR2: MNHEY, SVGAGI. This CDR3 contains 15 residues. Trimming shortened V by 6 bases and J by 6 bases, and 18 bases separated the two germline ends.

This rearrangement joins TRBV4-1 to TRBJ2-5, with 8 bases that match TRBD1. The CDR3 runs to 16 residues. Germline assignment: CDR1 MGHRA and CDR2 YSYEKL. The junction had 10 bases not matched to a gene; V was cut back by 4 bases and J by 3 bases. The CDR3, as DNA: TGCGCCAGCAGCCGGGGAGACAGGGGTTTGAAAGAGACCCAGTACTTC. Amino acid sequence: CASSRGDRGLKETQYF.

The genes are TRBV21-1 and TRBJ1-4. TRBV21-1 is a pseudogene segment. This CDR3 has 20 residues. The CDR3: CASSSHRGARFEGTNEKLFF. The CDR3 DNA reads as TGTGCCAGCAGCAGTCATCGGGGGGCGAGGTTCGAGGGAACTAATGAAAAACTGTTTTTT.

The rearrangement links TRBV4-1 to TRBJ1-5; D uncertain. There are 14 residues in the CDR3. Trimming cost V 4 bases and J 7 bases, with 14 bases left between them. Germline V gene data show CDR1 as MGHRA and CDR2 as YSYEKL. For the CDR3, the DNA is TGCGCCAGCAGCCGAACAAGGGCAGAGCAGCCCCAGCATTTT. Translated: CASSRTRAEQPQHF.

The V call is TRBV2, the J call TRBJ2-2; the D is unclear. V shed 0 bases and J shed 4 bases, with 6 bases lying between them. This CDR3 is 14 amino acids long. CDR1 SNHLY and CDR2 FYNNEI come from the germline V gene. The CDR3 sequence: CASSEASTTGELFF. The DNA of the CDR3 is TGTGCCAGCAGTGAAGCTTCGACCACCGGGGAGCTGTTTTTT.

This sequence joins TRBV14 and TRBJ2-7, with D perhaps matching TRBD1 (5 bases). This CDR3 has 17 residues. Per the germline V gene, CDR1 is SGHDN and CDR2 is FVKESK. Trimming removed 4 bases from V and 0 bases from J, with 19 bases in between. CDR3 protein: CASSPTSQVTGSYEQYF. CDR3 DNA: TGTGCCAGCAGCCCAACATCACAGGTTACGGGCTCCTACGAGCAGTACTTC.

This chain joins TRBV7-6 and TRBJ2-3; perhaps TRBD1 as D (6 bases). The CDR3 covers 16 residues. CDR1 and CDR2 (germline): SGHVS, FNYEAQ. The germline V and J ends were trimmed by 4 bases and 1 base, with 15 bases remaining between them. Here the CDR3 DNA reads TGTGCCAGCAGCTCAGAGGGGGAGTTGCGCACAGATACGCAGTATTTT. This sequence encodes CASSSEGELRTDTQYF. Variable domain in full (rest from reference TRBV7-6 and TRBJ2-3): GAGVSQSPRYKVTKRGQDVALRCDPISGHVSLYWYRQALGQGPEFLTYFNYEAQQDKSGLPNDRFSAERPEGSISTLTIQRTEQRDSAMYRCASSSEGELRTDTQYFGPGTRLTVL.

The chain has TRBV25-1 and TRBJ1-6; D is unclear. CDR3 size: 17 residues. The germline V gene has CDR1 MGHDK and CDR2 SYGVNS. The ends were cut back, 6 bases at V and 8 bases at J, with 23 bases in the middle. DNA of the CDR3: TGTGCCAGCAGCCCGCATAAGACCTGGGGAGTCGATTCACCCCTCCACTTT. As protein: CASSPHKTWGVDSPLHF.

In this sample, this clone turned up once. This chain joins TRBV3-1 (or the pseudogene TRBV3-2) and TRBJ1-6, with D possibly matching TRBD1 (6 bases). The CDR3 runs to 16 residues. Germline V CDR1 and CDR2: LGHDT, YNNKEL (reference sequence). V lost 1 base and J lost 5, with 12 bases in between. The CDR3 here is CASSQGSAGDNSPLHF. DNA of the CDR3: TGTGCCAGCAGCCAAGGTTCTGCAGGGGATAATTCACCCCTCCACTTT.

The V and J genes are TRBV12-2 and TRBJ2-1; TRBD2, the table's D call, was not compared with the DNA. TRBV12-2 is termed a pseudogene. The CDR3 has 17 amino acids. The CDR3 DNA follows: TGTGCAAGTCGCCTCCTTGGGGTAGCGGGGTGTGACAATGAGCAGTTCTTC. Amino acids: CASRLLGVAGCDNEQFF.

The chain recombines TRBV9 with TRBJ1-3, with D perhaps TRBD1 (6 bases). The CDR3 runs 16 residues. Trimming took 2 bases from V and 0 from J, leaving 12 bases between them. CDR1 is SGDLS, CDR2 YYNGEE, per germline. The CDR3 reads CASSVATGYSGNTIYF. CDR3 nucleotides: TGTGCCAGCAGCGTGGCGACAGGTTACTCTGGAAACACCATATATTTT.